This T cell receptor beta chain came from a study of CD8+ T cells in alopecia areata. The overall study: Those treated were given oral tofacitinib at 5 to 10 mg twice daily. Findings and limits, study-wide: Elevated clonality characterized lesional scalp relative to normal scalp, particularly in alopecia totalis/universalis. Treatment with tofacitinib significantly lowered scalp clonality and reduced expanded CD8+ clones among the top 100.

In regard to this clone: The antigen remains unidentified.

Noted treatment: oral pan-JAK inhibitor, 5-10 mg twice daily. It was cDNA, reverse transcribed from extracted RNA, that served as the sequencing template. Profiled with immunoSEQ multiplex PCR; TCRdb holds only in-frame clones, not every one. Of fewer than 250,000 clones detected, under 80% appear once; the ten largest clones hold 1.3%. The CDR3 is made up of 13 amino acids. V trimming: 7 bases; J trimming: 6 bases; junction bases outside the gene matches: 9. The germline gives CDR1 SQVTM, CDR2 ANQGSEA. The receptor's source is a human donor with alopecia areata. The chain has TRBV29-1 and TRBJ1-2, with 9 nucleotides matching TRBD1. The sequencing here drew on CD4+ T cells sorted from blood, taken around week 50, from a patient treated with tofacitinib. CDR3 bases: TGCAGCGCCTCCGGGACAGGGACCCATGGCTACACCTTC. Translating gives CSASGTGTHGYTF.